This T cell receptor beta chain was captured in a study of post-analysis software for immune sequencing data. Study context: Some patients lacked subtype; others had relapsing-remitting, secondary progressive or progressive-relapsing disease.

CDR1 and CDR2 from the germline V gene are SGDLS and YYNGEE. V shed 4 bases and J shed 7 bases, with 17 bases lying between them. CDR3 length equals 14 residues. Study-level findings and limits: Versus controls, multiple sclerosis patients showed significantly lower diversity (normalized Chao1). Among 5 or 6 TRBV segments more frequent in patients than controls were TRBV5-6, TRBV5-1 and TRBV20-1.

In the case of this clonotype: The antigen is not known.

Incorporated into the TCR beta cDNA libraries were unique molecular identifiers, which served to reduce PCR and sequencing biases. cDNA molecules numbering approximately 500,000 came from roughly 1 to 10 million T cells. MiXCR, run by TCRdb on the PCR reads, gives a single entry per CDR3 protein. The table shows hundreds of thousands of distinct CDR3 sequences, with around 27% occurring only once. Sequencing was done on a sample of blood. This receptor was taken from a girl aged 5 to 17 with multiple sclerosis. The chain is built from TRBV9 and TRBJ1-1; D not resolved. In DNA form, the CDR3 reads TGTGCCAGCAGCACGGCCCCGGCGAGTAGTGAAGCTTTCTTT. Translation gives CASSTAPASSEAFF. Full variable domain (outside the CDR3, taken from reference TRBV9 and TRBJ1-1): DSGVTQTPKHLITATGQRVTLRCSPRSGDLSVYWYQQSLDQGLQFLIQYYNGEERAKGNILERFSAQQFPDLHSELNLSSLELGDSALYFCASSTAPASSEAFFGQGTRLTVV.